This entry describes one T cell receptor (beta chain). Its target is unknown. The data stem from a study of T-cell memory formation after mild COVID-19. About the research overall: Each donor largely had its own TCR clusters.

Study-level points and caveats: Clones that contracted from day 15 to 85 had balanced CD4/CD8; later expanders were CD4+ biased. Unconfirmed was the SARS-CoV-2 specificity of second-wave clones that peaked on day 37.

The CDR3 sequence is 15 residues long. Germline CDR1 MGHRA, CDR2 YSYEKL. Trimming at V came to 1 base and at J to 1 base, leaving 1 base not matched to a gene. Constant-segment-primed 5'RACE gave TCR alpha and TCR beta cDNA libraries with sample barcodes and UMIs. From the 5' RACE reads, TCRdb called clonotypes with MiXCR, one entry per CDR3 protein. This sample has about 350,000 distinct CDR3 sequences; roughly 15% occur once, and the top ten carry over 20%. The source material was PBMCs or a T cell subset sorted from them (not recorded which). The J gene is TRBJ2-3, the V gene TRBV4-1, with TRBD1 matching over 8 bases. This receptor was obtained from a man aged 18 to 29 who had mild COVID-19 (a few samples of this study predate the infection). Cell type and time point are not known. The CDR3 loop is CASSQADRGTDTQYF. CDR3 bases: TGCGCCAGCAGCCAAGCGGACAGGGGCACAGATACGCAGTATTTT.